The entry that follows covers one TCR beta chain sequence. These data come from a study of blood T cell repertoires in COVID-19. Study summary: Spain, Italy and the United States supplied samples that represented acute and convalescent COVID-19.

Per the original methods: Amplification with reference gene primers provided the estimates of nucleated cell counts. TCRdb's copy holds only in-frame clones and misses some; the assay was immunoSEQ multiplex PCR. That table gives V, J and clone size, and the DNA gave D and trimming. The sample yields roughly 200,000 clones, 81% seen once. V trimming: 1 base; J trimming: 2 bases; junction bases outside the gene matches: 0. This CDR3 contains 16 residues. Germline lookup yields CDR1 LNHDA and CDR2 SQIVND (reference sequence). Recruited during active infection, patients (from Seattle) were subsequently followed longitudinally.

The sequencing input was peripheral blood. This sequence originates from a woman in her forties with COVID-19, enrolled during active disease. The gene calls are TRBV19 and TRBJ2-1, with 12 bases that match TRBD2. DNA of the CDR3: TGTGCCAGTAGTATAGCTAGCGGGGGGGCCTACAATGAGCAGTTCTTC. Translation: CASSIASGGAYNEQFF.